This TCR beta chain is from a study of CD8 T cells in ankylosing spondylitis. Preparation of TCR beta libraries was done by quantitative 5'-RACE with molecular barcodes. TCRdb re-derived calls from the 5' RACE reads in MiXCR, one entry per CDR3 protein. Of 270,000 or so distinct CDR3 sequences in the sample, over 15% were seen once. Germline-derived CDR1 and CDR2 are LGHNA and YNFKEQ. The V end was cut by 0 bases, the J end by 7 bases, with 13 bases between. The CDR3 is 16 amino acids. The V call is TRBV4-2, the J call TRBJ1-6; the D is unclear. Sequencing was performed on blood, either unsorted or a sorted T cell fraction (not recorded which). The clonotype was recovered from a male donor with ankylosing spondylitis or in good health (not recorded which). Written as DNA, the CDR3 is TGTGCCAGCAGCCAAGACGAAGGAACAGTAAATTCACCCCTCCACTTT. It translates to CASSQDEGTVNSPLHF.